This TCR beta chain was observed in a study of CD8 T cells in ankylosing spondylitis. This clonotype was picked up many times. As yet, its antigen is unknown. Study-wide results and limits: It appeared that ankylosing spondylitis blood was characterized by a TCR beta motif of eight highly homologous variants. The authors found the disease-linked clones to be CD8+ and relatively rare in peripheral blood.

One entry per CDR3 protein results from TCRdb running MiXCR on the 5' RACE reads. The sample has 350,000 or so distinct CDR3 sequences, 7% to 9% seen once. The V and J ends lost 6 bases and 5 bases respectively, with 17 bases between them. The CDR3 is 14 amino acids. Looked up from germline, CDR1 is SGHRS and CDR2 is YFSETQ. The rearrangement uses TRBV5-1 and TRBJ1-1, with no clear D. What was sequenced was blood, either unsorted or a sorted T cell fraction (not recorded which). The receptor comes from a male donor with ankylosing spondylitis. The DNA for the CDR3 is TGCGCCAGCACCAGAGACCCGAGAGGGACTGAAGCTTTCTTT. This sequence encodes CASTRDPRGTEAFF.